These T cell receptor beta chains were read from a single sample in a study of early T cells in non-severe SARS-CoV-2 infection. TCRdb re-derived calls from the 5' RACE reads in MiXCR, one entry per CDR3 protein. The table has some 46,000 distinct CDR3 sequences, around a tenth seen once. The sequenced sample consisted of whole blood. The source of these receptors is an adult who was a healthcare worker with PCR-confirmed SARS-CoV-2 infection or an uninfected control (not recorded which). Each CDR3 is given with its conserved first and last residue. A D gene is named only where the DNA matches it firmly. Clone size is not always given. Where it is, it says once, few, many or a class for expanded clones.

>TRBV29-1|many|NA|14|TRBJ1-1
CSHQGTSKGTEAFF
TGCAGCCACCAGGGGACCTCCAAAGGGACTGAAGCTTTCTTT
>TRBV6-1|many|TRBD1|15|TRBJ1-5
CASSYDRAQNQPQHF
TGTGCCAGCAGCTACGACAGGGCTCAAAATCAGCCCCAGCATTTT
>TRBV7-2|many|NA|14|TRBJ2-3
CASSLRYNTDTQYF
TGTGCCAGCAGCTTACGGTACAACACAGATACGCAGTATTTT
>TRBV7-2|few|NA|12|TRBJ2-7
CASSFTSYEQYF
TGTGCCAGCAGCTTCACCTCCTACGAGCAGTACTTC
>TRBV12-5|NA|NA|16|TRBJ2-5
CASGPDLWGALETQYF
TGTGCTAGTGGCCCCGACTTGTGGGGGGCATTGGAGACCCAGTACTTC
>TRBV20-1|many|TRBD2|13|TRBJ2-7
CSASAGGNYEQYF
TGCAGTGCTAGTGCGGGGGGGAATTACGAGCAGTACTTC
>TRBV27|NA|TRBD2|20|TRBJ2-7
CASIHPKKTLAGGVAYEQYF
TGTGCCAGCATTCACCCCAAGAAGACACTAGCGGGAGGTGTTGCCTACGAGCAGTACTTC
>TRBV12-3/TRBV12-4|many|NA|15|TRBJ2-7
CASSLGVQGRSEQYF
TGTGCCAGCAGTTTGGGAGTCCAGGGAAGGTCCGAGCAGTACTTC
>TRBV12-3/TRBV12-4|many|TRBD1|18|TRBJ2-1
CASTLRIWTGDSYNEQFF
TGTGCCAGCACTTTGAGGATCTGGACAGGGGATTCCTACAATGAGCAGTTCTTC
>TRBV9|many|NA|15|TRBJ2-1
CASSVRGEKYNEQFF
TGTGCCAGCAGCGTAAGGGGGGAGAAGTACAATGAGCAGTTCTTC
>TRBV19|many|NA|15|TRBJ2-5
CASSTGATFRETQYF
TGTGCCAGTAGTACAGGGGCCACCTTTAGAGAGACCCAGTACTTC
>TRBV5-1|many|NA|15|TRBJ1-1
CASSLEVGEIGVAFF
TGTGCCAGCAGCTTGGAGGTAGGGGAAATTGGAGTAGCTTTCTTT
>TRBV18|few|NA|15|TRBJ1-5
CASSPPGQKNQPQHF
TGTGCCAGCTCACCGCCCGGACAGAAGAATCAGCCCCAGCATTTT
>TRBV28|many|TRBD1|15|TRBJ2-7
CATFGPGGQGYEQYF
TGTGCCACCTTCGGACCCGGGGGACAGGGTTACGAGCAGTACTTC
>TRBV7-9|NA|TRBD2|20|TRBJ2-2
CASSPLGRGLAGAETGELFF
TGTGCCAGCAGCCCCCTCGGACGGGGACTAGCGGGAGCGGAGACCGGGGAGCTGTTTTTT
>TRBV7-9|NA|TRBD1|16|TRBJ1-1
CASTLGQGFMNTEAFF
TGTGCCAGCACCTTAGGACAGGGGTTCATGAACACTGAAGCTTTCTTT
>TRBV28|few|NA|16|TRBJ2-6
CASTGSQFSGANVLTF
TGTGCCAGCACAGGGTCCCAATTCTCTGGGGCCAACGTCCTGACTTTC